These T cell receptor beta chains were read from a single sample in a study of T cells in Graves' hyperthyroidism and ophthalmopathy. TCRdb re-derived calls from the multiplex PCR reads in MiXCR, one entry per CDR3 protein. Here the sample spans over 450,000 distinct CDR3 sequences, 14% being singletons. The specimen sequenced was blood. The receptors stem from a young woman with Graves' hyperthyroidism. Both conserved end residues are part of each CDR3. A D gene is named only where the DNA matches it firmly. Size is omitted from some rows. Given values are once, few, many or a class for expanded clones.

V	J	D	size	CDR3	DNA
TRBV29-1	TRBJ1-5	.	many	CSARGDGDQPQHF	TGCAGCGCCCGAGGTGACGGAGATCAGCCCCAGCATTTT
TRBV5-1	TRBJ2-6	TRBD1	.	CASSLARGQGASSGANVLTF	TGCGCCAGCAGCTTGGCCCGCGGCCAGGGGGCTTCATCTGGGGCCAACGTCCTGACTTTC
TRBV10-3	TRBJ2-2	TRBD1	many	CAITRDSYTGELFF	TGTGCCATCACCCGGGACAGTTACACCGGGGAGCTGTTTTTT
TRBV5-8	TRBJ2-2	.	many	CASSLGTQGTGELFF	TGTGCCAGCAGTCTAGGGACTCAAGGCACCGGGGAGCTGTTTTTT
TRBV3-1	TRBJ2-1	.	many	CASSQESGPYNEQFF	TGTGCCAGCAGCCAAGAATCTGGCCCTTACAATGAGCAGTTCTTC
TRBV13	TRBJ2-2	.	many	CASSLWQGSTSDTGELFF	TGTGCCAGCAGCTTATGGCAGGGAAGCACCAGCGACACCGGGGAGCTGTTTTTT
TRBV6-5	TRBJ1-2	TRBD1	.	CASSYGTGGDYGYTF	TGTGCCAGCAGTTACGGGACAGGGGGCGACTATGGCTACACCTTC
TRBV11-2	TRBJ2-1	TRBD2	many	CASSLGLAGAGVGSYNEQFF	TGTGCCAGCAGCCTGGGACTAGCGGGAGCCGGGGTGGGCTCCTACAATGAGCAGTTCTTC
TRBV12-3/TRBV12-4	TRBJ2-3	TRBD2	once	CASSLGGGSADTQYF	TGTGCCAGCAGTTTAGGGGGCGGGAGTGCAGATACGCAGTATTTT
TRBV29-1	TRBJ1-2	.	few	CSVRGEGGYTF	TGCAGCGTCCGAGGGGAGGGTGGCTACACCTTC
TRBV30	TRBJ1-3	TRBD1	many	CAWSPWGQELYRNTIYF	TGTGCCTGGAGCCCTTGGGGACAGGAGCTTTATCGAAACACCATATATTTT
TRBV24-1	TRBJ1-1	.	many	CATSDSTETEAFF	TGTGCCACCAGTGACTCCACAGAGACTGAAGCTTTCTTT
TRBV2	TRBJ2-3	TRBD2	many	CASSGGGGDTQYF	TGTGCCAGCAGTGGCGGGGGTGGAGATACGCAGTATTTT
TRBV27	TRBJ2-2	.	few	CANSLLDTGELFF	TGTGCCAACAGTTTACTCGACACCGGGGAGCTGTTTTTT
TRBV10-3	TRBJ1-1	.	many	CAISAGYRDTEAFF	TGTGCCATCAGTGCTGGGTACCGGGACACTGAAGCTTTCTTT
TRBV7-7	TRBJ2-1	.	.	CASSLGAGRGNEQFF	TGTGCCAGCAGCTTAGGGGCCGGGAGAGGGAATGAGCAGTTCTTC
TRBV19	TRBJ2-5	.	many	CASSISRQQETQYF	TGTGCCAGTAGTATAAGCCGACAGCAAGAGACCCAGTACTTC
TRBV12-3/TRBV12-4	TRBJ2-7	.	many	CASHAPPGRAYEQYF	TGTGCCAGCCACGCCCCACCAGGGCGGGCCTACGAGCAGTACTTC
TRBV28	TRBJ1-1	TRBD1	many	CASSLERQGSGLNTEAFF	TGTGCCAGCAGTTTGGAACGACAGGGAAGTGGGCTGAACACTGAAGCTTTCTTT
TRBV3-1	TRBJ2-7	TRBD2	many	CASSQEGAGVYEQYF	TGTGCCAGCAGCCAAGAAGGGGCGGGAGTCTACGAGCAGTACTTC
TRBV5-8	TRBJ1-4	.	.	CASSWGGTNEKLFF	TGTGCCAGCAGCTGGGGAGGGACTAATGAAAAACTGTTTTTT
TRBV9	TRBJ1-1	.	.	CASGARTGHNTEAFF	TGTGCCAGCGGAGCCCGCACGGGACACAACACTGAAGCTTTCTTT
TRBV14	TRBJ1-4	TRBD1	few	CASGGQVYEKLFF	TGTGCCAGCGGAGGACAGGTCTATGAAAAACTGTTTTTT
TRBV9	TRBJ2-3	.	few	CASSAWTAEGDTQYF	TGTGCCAGCAGCGCGTGGACCGCCGAGGGAGATACGCAGTATTTT
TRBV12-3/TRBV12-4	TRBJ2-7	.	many	CASSRGLSGAYEQYF	TGTGCCAGCAGCCGGGGCCTCTCGGGCGCCTACGAGCAGTACTTC
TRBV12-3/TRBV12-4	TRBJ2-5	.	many	CASSPQYGTQYF	TGTGCCAGCAGTCCTCAGTATGGGACCCAGTACTTC
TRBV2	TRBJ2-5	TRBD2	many	CASSEDSGRAIETQYF	TGTGCCAGCAGCGAAGATAGCGGGAGGGCGATTGAGACCCAGTACTTC
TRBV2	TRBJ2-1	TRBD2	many	CASRTLAGAYNEQFF	TGTGCCAGCAGGACCCTAGCGGGAGCCTACAATGAGCAGTTCTTC
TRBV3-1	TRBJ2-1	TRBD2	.	CASTGLAGGYNEQFF	TGTGCCAGCACCGGACTAGCGGGAGGGTACAATGAGCAGTTCTTC
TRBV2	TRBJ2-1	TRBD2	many	CATARLAAISNEQFF	TGTGCCACCGCCAGACTAGCGGCTATTTCCAATGAGCAGTTCTTC
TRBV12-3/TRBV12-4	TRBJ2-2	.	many	CASSSTWTELFF	TGTGCCAGCAGTTCAACATGGACTGAGCTGTTTTTT
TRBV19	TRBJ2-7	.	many	CASSINRAEQYF	TGTGCCAGTAGTATAAACAGGGCCGAGCAGTACTTC
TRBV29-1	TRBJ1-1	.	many	CSATGPLGTEAFF	TGCAGCGCAACCGGGCCATTGGGCACTGAAGCTTTCTTT
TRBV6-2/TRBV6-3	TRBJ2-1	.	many	CASSYSIGTRYNEQFF	TGTGCCAGCAGTTACTCGATAGGGACAAGGTACAATGAGCAGTTCTTC
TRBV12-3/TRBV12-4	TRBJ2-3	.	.	CASKISVTSTDTQYF	TGTGCCAGCAAGATTAGCGTGACTAGCACAGATACGCAGTATTTT
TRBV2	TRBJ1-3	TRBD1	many	CASKPNPGTGVVGNTIYF	TGTGCCAGCAAACCCAACCCCGGGACAGGGGTGGTTGGAAACACCATATATTTT
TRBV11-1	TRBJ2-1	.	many	CASSPRGGTNSYNEQFF	TGTGCCAGCAGCCCCAGAGGTGGGACCAACTCCTACAATGAGCAGTTCTTC
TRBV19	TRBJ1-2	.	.	CASSMEGFYGYTF	TGTGCCAGTAGTATGGAGGGATTCTATGGCTACACCTTC
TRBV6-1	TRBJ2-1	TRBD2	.	CASSDSTSGVYNEQFF	TGTGCCAGCAGCGATTCGACTAGCGGGGTCTACAATGAGCAGTTCTTC
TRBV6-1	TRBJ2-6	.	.	CASSLRTQGISGANVLTF	TGTGCCAGCAGTCTCAGGACCCAAGGAATCTCTGGGGCCAACGTCCTGACTTTC
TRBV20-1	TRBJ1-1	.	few	CSARDLRKGAAEAFF	TGCAGTGCTAGAGATCTCAGGAAGGGAGCTGCTGAAGCTTTCTTT
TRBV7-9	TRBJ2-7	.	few	CASSLRYHEQYF	TGTGCCAGCAGCTTAAGGTATCACGAGCAGTACTTC
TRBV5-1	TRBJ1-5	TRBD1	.	CASSNPRTGVGQPQHF	TGCGCCAGCAGCAACCCCCGAACAGGGGTCGGGCAGCCCCAGCATTTT
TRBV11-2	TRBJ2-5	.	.	CASSFPADSTLQETQYF	TGTGCCAGCAGCTTCCCTGCGGACAGCACCCTTCAAGAGACCCAGTACTTC
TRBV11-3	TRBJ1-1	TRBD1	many	CASSLGGRQGRTEAFF	TGTGCCAGCAGCTTAGGAGGGCGACAGGGCAGAACTGAAGCTTTCTTT
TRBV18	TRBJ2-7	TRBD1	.	CASSSRQGSEQYF	TGTGCCAGCTCATCGAGACAGGGGAGCGAGCAGTACTTC
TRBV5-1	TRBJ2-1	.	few	CASSPREGSGSYNEQFF	TGCGCCAGCAGCCCAAGGGAAGGTAGCGGCTCCTACAATGAGCAGTTCTTC
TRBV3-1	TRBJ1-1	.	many	CASSREGGTPEAFF	TGTGCCAGCAGCCGAGAGGGAGGAACCCCTGAAGCTTTCTTT
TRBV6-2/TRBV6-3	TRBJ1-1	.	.	CASSEQALNTEAFF	TGTGCCAGCAGCGAACAGGCCCTGAACACTGAAGCTTTCTTT
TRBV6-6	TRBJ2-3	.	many	CASSYSSGTDTQYF	TGTGCCAGCAGTTACTCATCAGGGACAGATACGCAGTATTTT
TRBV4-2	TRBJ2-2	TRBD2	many	CASSPSGQNTGELFF	TGTGCCAGCAGTCCTAGCGGCCAGAACACCGGGGAGCTGTTTTTT
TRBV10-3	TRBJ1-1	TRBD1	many	CAIRGGQGGSGTEAFF	TGTGCCATCAGGGGGGGACAGGGAGGCTCCGGCACTGAAGCTTTCTTT